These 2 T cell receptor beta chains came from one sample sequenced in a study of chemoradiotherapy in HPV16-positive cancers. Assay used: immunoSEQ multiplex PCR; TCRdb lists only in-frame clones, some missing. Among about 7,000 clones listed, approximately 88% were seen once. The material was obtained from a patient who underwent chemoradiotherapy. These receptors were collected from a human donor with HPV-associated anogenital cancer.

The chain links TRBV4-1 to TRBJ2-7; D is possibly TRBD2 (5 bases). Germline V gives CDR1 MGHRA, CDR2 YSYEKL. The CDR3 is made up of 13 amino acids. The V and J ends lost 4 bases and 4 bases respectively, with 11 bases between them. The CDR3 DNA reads TGCGCCAGCAGCCGGACCGGGGAATACGAGCAGTACTTC. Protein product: CASSRTGEYEQYF.

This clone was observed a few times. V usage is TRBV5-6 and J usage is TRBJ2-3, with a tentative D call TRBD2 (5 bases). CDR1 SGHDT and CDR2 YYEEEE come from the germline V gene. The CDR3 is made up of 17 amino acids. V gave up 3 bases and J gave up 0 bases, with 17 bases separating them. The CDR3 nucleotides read TGTGCCAGCAGCTGGGGTCGCGGGCAAACTAGCACAGATACGCAGTATTTT. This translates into CASSWGRGQTSTDTQYF.